This T cell receptor beta chain was retrieved from a study of blood T cell repertoires in COVID-19. Study at large: There were acute and convalescent COVID-19 samples, and they came from the United States, Italy and Spain. PBMCs, B-cell-depleted T cells, or T cells provided the cDNA or gDNA that made up the material.

This clone was seen once. Clones were sequenced by immunoSEQ multiplex PCR, and TCRdb holds only the in-frame ones, with some missing. This sample has fewer than 300,000 clones, with 80% to 85% found just once. The CDR3 consists of 17 residues. Germline V gene data show CDR1 as LGHNA and CDR2 as YSLEER. With V trimmed by 0 bases and J by 4 bases, 5 bases remained unmatched. J is TRBJ2-4 and V is TRBV4-3, with 11 positions matching TRBD2. This sequence was found in a woman aged 55-69 years with active or convalescent COVID-19. The source material was peripheral blood. In DNA form, the CDR3 reads TGCGCCAGCAGCCAAGATAGAACTAGCGGGGGAAAAAACATTCAGTACTTC. This encodes CASSQDRTSGGKNIQYF.